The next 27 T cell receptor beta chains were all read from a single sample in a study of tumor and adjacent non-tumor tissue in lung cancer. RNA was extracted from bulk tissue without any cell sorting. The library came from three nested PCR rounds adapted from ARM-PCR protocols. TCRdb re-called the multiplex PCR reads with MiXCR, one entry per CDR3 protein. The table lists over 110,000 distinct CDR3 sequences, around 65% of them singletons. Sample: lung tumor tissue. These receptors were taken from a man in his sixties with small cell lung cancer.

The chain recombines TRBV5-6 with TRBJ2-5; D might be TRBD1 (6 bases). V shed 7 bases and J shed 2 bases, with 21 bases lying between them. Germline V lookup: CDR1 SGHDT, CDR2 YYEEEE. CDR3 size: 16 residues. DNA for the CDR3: TGTGCCAGCTGCCCTTTTCGACAGGCCCTACAAGAGACCCAGTACTTC. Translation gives CASCPFRQALQETQYF.

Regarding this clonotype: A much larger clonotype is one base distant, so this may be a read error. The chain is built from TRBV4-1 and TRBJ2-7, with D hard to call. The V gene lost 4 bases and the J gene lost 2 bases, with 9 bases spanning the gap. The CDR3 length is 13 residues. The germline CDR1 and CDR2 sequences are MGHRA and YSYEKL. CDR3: CASSRGSAYEQYF. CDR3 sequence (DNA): TGCGCCAGCAGCCGTGGCAGTGCCTACGAGCAGTACTTC.

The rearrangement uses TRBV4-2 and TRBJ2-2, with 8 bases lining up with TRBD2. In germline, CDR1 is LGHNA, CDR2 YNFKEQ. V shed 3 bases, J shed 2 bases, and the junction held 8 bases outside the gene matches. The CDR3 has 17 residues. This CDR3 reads CASSQGVLAANTGELFF. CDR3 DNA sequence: TGTGCCAGCAGCCAGGGCGTACTAGCGGCTAACACCGGGGAGCTGTTTTTT.

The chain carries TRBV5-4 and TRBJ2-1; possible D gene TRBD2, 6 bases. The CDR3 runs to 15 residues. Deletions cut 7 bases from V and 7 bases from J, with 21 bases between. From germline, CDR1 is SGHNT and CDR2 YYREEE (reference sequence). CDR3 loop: CASGTGTPLENEQFF. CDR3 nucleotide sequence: TGTGCCAGCGGAACCGGGACTCCCCTCGAGAATGAGCAGTTCTTC.

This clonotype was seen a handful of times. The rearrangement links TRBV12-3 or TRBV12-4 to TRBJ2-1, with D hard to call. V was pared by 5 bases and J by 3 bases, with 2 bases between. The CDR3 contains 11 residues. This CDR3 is CASSVYNEQFF. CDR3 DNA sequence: TGTGCCAGCAGTGTCTACAATGAGCAGTTCTTC.

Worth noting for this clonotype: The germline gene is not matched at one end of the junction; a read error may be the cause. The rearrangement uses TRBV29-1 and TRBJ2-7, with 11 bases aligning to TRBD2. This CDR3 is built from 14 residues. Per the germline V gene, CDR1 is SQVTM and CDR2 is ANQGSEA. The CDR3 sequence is CSVDLAGGIYKQYF. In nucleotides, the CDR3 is TGCAGCGTCGACCTAGCGGGAGGCATCTACAAGCAGTACTTC.

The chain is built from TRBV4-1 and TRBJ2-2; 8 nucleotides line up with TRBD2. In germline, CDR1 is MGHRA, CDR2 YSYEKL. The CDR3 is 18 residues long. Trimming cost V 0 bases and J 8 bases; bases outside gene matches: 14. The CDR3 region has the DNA TGCGCCAGCAGCCAAGATTGGGGTAGCGGGGCCAGCACAGGGGAGCTGTTTTTT. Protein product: CASSQDWGSGASTGELFF.

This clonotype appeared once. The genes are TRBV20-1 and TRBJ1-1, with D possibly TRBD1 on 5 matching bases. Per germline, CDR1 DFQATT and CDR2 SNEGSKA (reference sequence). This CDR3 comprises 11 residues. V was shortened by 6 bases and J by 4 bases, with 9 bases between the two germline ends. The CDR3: CSAGGTTEAFF. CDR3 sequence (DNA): TGCAGTGCGGGGGGTACCACTGAAGCTTTCTTT.

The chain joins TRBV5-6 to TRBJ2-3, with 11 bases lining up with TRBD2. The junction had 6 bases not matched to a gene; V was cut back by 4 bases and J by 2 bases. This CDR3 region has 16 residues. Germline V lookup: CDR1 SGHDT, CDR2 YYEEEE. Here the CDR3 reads CASSSVAGGATDTQYF. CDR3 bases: TGTGCCAGCAGCAGCGTAGCGGGAGGGGCCACAGATACGCAGTATTTT.

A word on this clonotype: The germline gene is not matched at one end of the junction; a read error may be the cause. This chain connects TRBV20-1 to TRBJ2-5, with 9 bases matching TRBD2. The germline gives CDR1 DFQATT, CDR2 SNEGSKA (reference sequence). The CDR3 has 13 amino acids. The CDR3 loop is CSATPTSGETKYF. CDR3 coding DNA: TGCAGTGCTACGCCGACTAGCGGAGAGACCAAGTACTTC.

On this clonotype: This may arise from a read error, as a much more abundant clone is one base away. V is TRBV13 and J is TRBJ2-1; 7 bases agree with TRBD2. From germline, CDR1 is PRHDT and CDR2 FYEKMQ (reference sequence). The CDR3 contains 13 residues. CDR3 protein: CAGSRTSVSEQFF. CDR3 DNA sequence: TGTGCCGGCAGCCGAACTAGCGTGAGTGAGCAGTTCTTC.

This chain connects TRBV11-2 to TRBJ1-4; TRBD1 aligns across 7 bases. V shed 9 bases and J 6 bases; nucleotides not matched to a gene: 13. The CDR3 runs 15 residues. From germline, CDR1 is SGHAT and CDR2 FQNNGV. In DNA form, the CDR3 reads TGTGCCAGTAGCCCCAGGGGGGACGCCGATGAAAAACTGTTTTTT. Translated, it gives CASSPRGDADEKLFF.

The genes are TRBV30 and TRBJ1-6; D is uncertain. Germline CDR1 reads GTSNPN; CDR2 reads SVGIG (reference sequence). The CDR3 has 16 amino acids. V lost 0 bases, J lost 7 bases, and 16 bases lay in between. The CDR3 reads CAWSVRVISENSPLHF. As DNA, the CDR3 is TGTGCCTGGAGTGTACGCGTAATAAGTGAGAATTCACCCCTCCACTTT.

The chain's CDR3 is CASSSRDRGFYNEQFF. The CDR3 bases are TGTGCCAGCAGTAGCAGGGACAGGGGGTTCTACAATGAGCAGTTCTTC. The rearrangement joins TRBV6-2 or TRBV6-3 to TRBJ2-1; 11 nucleotides line up with TRBD1. The CDR3 length is 16 residues. CDR1 MNHEY and CDR2 SVGEGT come from the germline V gene. V gave up 5 bases and J gave up 3 bases; unmatched junction bases: 6.

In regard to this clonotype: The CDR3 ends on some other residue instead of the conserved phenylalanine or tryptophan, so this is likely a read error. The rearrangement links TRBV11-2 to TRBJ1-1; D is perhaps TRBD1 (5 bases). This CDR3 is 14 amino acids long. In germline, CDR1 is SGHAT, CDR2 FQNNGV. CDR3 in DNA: TGTTCCAGTAGCTCTCGGGGGTTAGGCGCTGAAGCTTTCCTT. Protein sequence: CSSSSRGLGAEAFL.

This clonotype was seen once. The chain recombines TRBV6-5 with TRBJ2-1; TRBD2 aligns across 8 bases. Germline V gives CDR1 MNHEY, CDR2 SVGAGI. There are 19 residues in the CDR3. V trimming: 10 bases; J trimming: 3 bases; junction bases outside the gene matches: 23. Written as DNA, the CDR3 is TGTGCCAACAGAAATTCGGGACTAGAGGGAGGTAGGCTCTACAATGAGCAGTTCTTC. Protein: CANRNSGLEGGRLYNEQFF.

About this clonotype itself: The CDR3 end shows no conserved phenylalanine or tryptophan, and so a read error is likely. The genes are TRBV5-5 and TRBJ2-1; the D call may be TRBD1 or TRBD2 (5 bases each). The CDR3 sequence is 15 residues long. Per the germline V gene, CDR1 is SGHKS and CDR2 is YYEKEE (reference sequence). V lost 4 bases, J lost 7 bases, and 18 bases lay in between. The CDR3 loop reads CASSPGPTPGNEQFL. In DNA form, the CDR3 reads TGTGCCAGCAGCCCGGGACCGACCCCGGGAAATGAGCAGTTCTTA.

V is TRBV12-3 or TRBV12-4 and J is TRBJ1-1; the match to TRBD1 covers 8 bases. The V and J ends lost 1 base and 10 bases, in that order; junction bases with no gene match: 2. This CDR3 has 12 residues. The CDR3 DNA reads TGTGCCAGCAGTTTAGAGACAGGGGCAGCTTTCTTT. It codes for CASSLETGAAFF.

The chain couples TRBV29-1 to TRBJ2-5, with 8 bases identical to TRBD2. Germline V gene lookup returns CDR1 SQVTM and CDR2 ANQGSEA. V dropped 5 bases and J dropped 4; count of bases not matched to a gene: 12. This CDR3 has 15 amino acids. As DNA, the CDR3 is TGCAGCGTTAGGTTTAGCGGGAATGTTCGAGAGACCCAGTACTTC. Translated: CSVRFSGNVRETQYF.

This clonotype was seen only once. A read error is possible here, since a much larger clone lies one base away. The CDR3 coding sequence is TGTGCCAGCAGTTACGGCGGACTAGAAACGTATTTT. Its translation: CASSYGGLETYF. The gene calls are TRBV6-6 and TRBJ2-3; 7 bases are a match to TRBD2. With V trimmed by 2 bases and J by 14 bases, 7 bases remained unmatched. This CDR3 has 12 amino acids. CDR1 is MNHNY, CDR2 SVGAGI, per germline (reference sequence).

CDR3 DNA sequence: TGTGCCAGCAGCCCTCGGGGGGCGGCAGATATGCAATATTTT. Translated: CASSPRGAADMQYF. This chain joins TRBV11-2 and TRBJ2-3, with TRBD2 as a possible D gene (7 bases). The CDR3 has 14 residues. Per the germline V gene, CDR1 is SGHAT and CDR2 is FQNNGV. With 5 bases removed from V and 15 bases from J, the gap between germline ends came to 24 bases.

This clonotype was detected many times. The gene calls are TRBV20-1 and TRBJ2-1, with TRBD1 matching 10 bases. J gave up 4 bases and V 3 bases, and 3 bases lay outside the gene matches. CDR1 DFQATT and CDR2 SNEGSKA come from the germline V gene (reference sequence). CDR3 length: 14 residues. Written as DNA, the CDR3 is TGCAGTGCTAGGCGGACAGGGGGATACAATGAGCAGTTCTTC. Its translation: CSARRTGGYNEQFF.

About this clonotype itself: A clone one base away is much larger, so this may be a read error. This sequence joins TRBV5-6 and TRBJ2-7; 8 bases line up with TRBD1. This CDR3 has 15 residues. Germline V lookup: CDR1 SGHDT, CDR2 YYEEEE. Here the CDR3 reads CASSLDGQGSYDQYV. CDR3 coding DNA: TGTGCCAGCAGCTTGGACGGACAGGGCTCCTACGATCAGTACGTC.

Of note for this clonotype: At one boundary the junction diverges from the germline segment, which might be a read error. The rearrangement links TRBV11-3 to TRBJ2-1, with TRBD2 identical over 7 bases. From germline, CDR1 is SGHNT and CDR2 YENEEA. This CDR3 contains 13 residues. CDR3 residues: CASSLEGLTEQFF. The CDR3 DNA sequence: TGTGCCAGTAGCTTGGAGGGACTAACTGAGCAGTTCTTC.

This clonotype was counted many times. CDR3 in DNA: TGTGCCAGTTCGGAGACAGCTTATGGCTACACCTTC. Protein sequence: CASSETAYGYTF. The chain carries TRBV6-6 and TRBJ1-2; weak D call: TRBD1 (5 bases). The V end was cut by 9 bases, the J end by 5 bases, with 13 bases between. This CDR3 has 12 amino acids. CDR1 and CDR2 (germline): MNHNY, SVGAGI (reference sequence).

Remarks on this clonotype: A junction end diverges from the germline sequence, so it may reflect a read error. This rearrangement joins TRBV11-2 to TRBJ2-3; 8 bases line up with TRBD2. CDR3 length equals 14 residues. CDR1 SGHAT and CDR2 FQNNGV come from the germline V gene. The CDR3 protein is CAISSGRLTDTQYF. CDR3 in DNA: TGTGCCATCAGCAGCGGGAGATTAACAGATACGCAGTATTTT.

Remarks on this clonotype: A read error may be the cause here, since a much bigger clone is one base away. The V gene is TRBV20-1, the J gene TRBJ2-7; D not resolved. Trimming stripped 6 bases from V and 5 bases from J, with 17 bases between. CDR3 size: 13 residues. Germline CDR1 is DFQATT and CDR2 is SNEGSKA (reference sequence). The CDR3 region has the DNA TGCAGTGCGAACAACAGTGGGCTCGACGAGCAGTACTTC. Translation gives CSANNSGLDEQYF.